The rows below give T cell receptor beta chains drawn from one sample of a study of blood T cells in healthy people across ages. From the 5' RACE reads, TCRdb called clonotypes with MiXCR, one entry per CDR3 protein. This table holds roughly 1,500,000 distinct CDR3 sequences, approximately 42% found once. The sample was blood. The receptors stem from a woman between 18 and 29 years old in good health. CDR3s include the opening cysteine and the closing phenylalanine or tryptophan. D genes are given only for firm matches. The size of a clone is reported for some rows only, either as once, few or many, or as a class for expanded clones.

d_gene: TRBD2; abundance: NA; j_gene: TRBJ2-3; v_gene: TRBV6-2/TRBV6-3; CDR3nt: TGTGCCAGCAGTTCCCCTCCGGGACTAGTCGTAGATACGCAGTATTTT; CDR3aa: CASSSPPGLVVDTQYF
d_gene: NA; abundance: NA; j_gene: TRBJ2-7; v_gene: TRBV30; CDR3nt: TGTGCCTGGAGTGAGGGCCCCGAGCAGTACTTC; CDR3aa: CAWSEGPEQYF
d_gene: NA; abundance: NA; j_gene: TRBJ2-3; v_gene: TRBV12-3/TRBV12-4; CDR3nt: TGTGCCAGCAACCCCCAAGGACATATAGACACAGATACGCAGTATTTT; CDR3aa: CASNPQGHIDTDTQYF
d_gene: NA; abundance: NA; j_gene: TRBJ2-7; v_gene: TRBV20-1; CDR3nt: TGCAGTGCGCTGGAGGGGGGCAGCTACGAGCAGTACTTC; CDR3aa: CSALEGGSYEQYF
d_gene: NA; abundance: NA; j_gene: TRBJ2-7; v_gene: TRBV12-3/TRBV12-4; CDR3nt: TGTGCCAGCAGTTTAGCGTGGGCAGCCCCCTACGAGCAGTACTTC; CDR3aa: CASSLAWAAPYEQYF
d_gene: NA; abundance: NA; j_gene: TRBJ2-5; v_gene: TRBV7-8; CDR3nt: TGTGCCAGCAGCCCGCTAAGGGGAGTAGAGACCCAGTACTTC; CDR3aa: CASSPLRGVETQYF
d_gene: NA; abundance: NA; j_gene: TRBJ1-5; v_gene: TRBV7-2; CDR3nt: TGTGCCAGCAGCCAAGGACCCTATCAGCCCCAGCATTTT; CDR3aa: CASSQGPYQPQHF
d_gene: TRBD2; abundance: few; j_gene: TRBJ2-5; v_gene: TRBV9; CDR3nt: TGTGCCAGCAGCGTAGGGAGCGGGGGACAAGAGACCCAGTACTTC; CDR3aa: CASSVGSGGQETQYF
d_gene: NA; abundance: NA; j_gene: TRBJ1-1; v_gene: TRBV27; CDR3nt: TGTGCCAGCAGTTATACACCAACTATGAACACTGAAGCTTTCTTT; CDR3aa: CASSYTPTMNTEAFF
d_gene: TRBD2; abundance: NA; j_gene: TRBJ2-1; v_gene: TRBV2; CDR3nt: TGTGCCAGCAGTTTTCGTCGGACTAGCGCATACAATGAGCAGTTCTTC; CDR3aa: CASSFRRTSAYNEQFF
d_gene: TRBD2; abundance: NA; j_gene: TRBJ2-7; v_gene: TRBV10-3; CDR3nt: TGTGCCATCCGTAAAGCGGGGGTCCACGAGCAGTACTTC; CDR3aa: CAIRKAGVHEQYF
d_gene: TRBD2; abundance: few; j_gene: TRBJ2-5; v_gene: TRBV6-1; CDR3nt: TGTGCCAGCAGTGAGGGGGCGGGGGGGAGTCTACAAGAGACCCAGTACTTC; CDR3aa: CASSEGAGGSLQETQYF
d_gene: TRBD2; abundance: few; j_gene: TRBJ2-1; v_gene: TRBV20-1; CDR3nt: TGCAGTGCTAGTTTGGCTAGCGGGGGGGTTGAGCAGTTCTTC; CDR3aa: CSASLASGGVEQFF
d_gene: TRBD1; abundance: NA; j_gene: TRBJ1-1; v_gene: TRBV20-1; CDR3nt: TGCAGTGCTAGAGACGGACAGGCGGGGGATGCTGAAGCTTTCTTT; CDR3aa: CSARDGQAGDAEAFF
d_gene: NA; abundance: NA; j_gene: TRBJ2-1; v_gene: TRBV29-1; CDR3nt: TGCAGCGTTCAGGTGGCGGGATTGGAGACCCAGTTCTTC; CDR3aa: CSVQVAGLETQFF
d_gene: NA; abundance: few; j_gene: TRBJ2-7; v_gene: TRBV25-1; CDR3nt: TGTGCCAGCAGTGAAGTTCCATGGGGCGAGCAGTACTTC; CDR3aa: CASSEVPWGEQYF
d_gene: TRBD2; abundance: few; j_gene: TRBJ2-5; v_gene: TRBV4-1; CDR3nt: TGCGCCAGCAGCCTGGGACTAGCGGGAGAAATCCGGTACTTC; CDR3aa: CASSLGLAGEIRYF
d_gene: TRBD2; abundance: NA; j_gene: TRBJ2-1; v_gene: TRBV2; CDR3nt: TGTGCCAGCCCTAGCGGGAGAGGGGGAAATGAGCAGTTCTTC; CDR3aa: CASPSGRGGNEQFF
d_gene: NA; abundance: NA; j_gene: TRBJ2-2; v_gene: TRBV4-1; CDR3nt: TGCGCCAGCAGCCAAGTAGCTAGTAACACCGGGGAGCTGTTTTTT; CDR3aa: CASSQVASNTGELFF
d_gene: TRBD1; abundance: NA; j_gene: TRBJ2-1; v_gene: TRBV20-1; CDR3nt: TGCAGTGCTAGTAGGTTCGGGGACAGGGTAATCGAGGAGCAGTTCTTC; CDR3aa: CSASRFGDRVIEEQFF
d_gene: NA; abundance: NA; j_gene: TRBJ2-3; v_gene: TRBV20-1; CDR3nt: TGCAGTGCTAGAGGACCGGGACTCCACACAGGTACGCAGTATTTT; CDR3aa: CSARGPGLHTGTQYF
d_gene: TRBD2; abundance: few; j_gene: TRBJ2-5; v_gene: TRBV20-1; CDR3nt: TGCAGTGCTGGACCCAGTGCGGGAGGGGAGACCCAGTACTTC; CDR3aa: CSAGPSAGGETQYF
d_gene: TRBD1; abundance: NA; j_gene: TRBJ1-1; v_gene: TRBV20-1; CDR3nt: TGCAGTGGGACAGGGGGAACTGAAGCTTTCTTT; CDR3aa: CSGTGGTEAFF
d_gene: TRBD2; abundance: NA; j_gene: TRBJ2-7; v_gene: TRBV10-3; CDR3nt: TGTGCCATCAGTGAACTAGCGGGGGGCCCCTACTACTACGAGCAGTACTTC; CDR3aa: CAISELAGGPYYYEQYF
d_gene: NA; abundance: few; j_gene: TRBJ1-2; v_gene: TRBV30; CDR3nt: TGTGCCTGGCATGATCTTCAGGGAGTCTACTACACCTTC; CDR3aa: CAWHDLQGVYYTF
d_gene: TRBD2; abundance: NA; j_gene: TRBJ2-3; v_gene: TRBV5-1; CDR3nt: TGCGCCAGCAACCCCTCCGGGACTAGTGGCACAGATACGCAGTATTTT; CDR3aa: CASNPSGTSGTDTQYF
d_gene: NA; abundance: NA; j_gene: TRBJ2-7; v_gene: TRBV12-3/TRBV12-4; CDR3nt: TGTGCCAGCAGTCCCTCGATTTATCGCCACTACGAGCAGTACTTC; CDR3aa: CASSPSIYRHYEQYF
d_gene: TRBD2; abundance: many; j_gene: TRBJ2-7; v_gene: TRBV28; CDR3nt: TGTGCCAGCCATCTAGCGGGGGAGTCCTACGAGCAGTACTTC; CDR3aa: CASHLAGESYEQYF
d_gene: TRBD1; abundance: NA; j_gene: TRBJ2-7; v_gene: TRBV9; CDR3nt: TGTGCCAGCAGCGCACCGCCAGGGGGACCCGAGCTCGACGAGCAGTACTTC; CDR3aa: CASSAPPGGPELDEQYF
d_gene: NA; abundance: NA; j_gene: TRBJ2-1; v_gene: TRBV6-2/TRBV6-3; CDR3nt: TGTGCCAGCAGCCACGGGGGAAATGAGCAGTTCTTC; CDR3aa: CASSHGGNEQFF
d_gene: NA; abundance: few; j_gene: TRBJ2-5; v_gene: TRBV10-3; CDR3nt: TGTGCCATCAGTGAGGGCCAGGGGTACCAAGAGACCCAGTACTTC; CDR3aa: CAISEGQGYQETQYF
d_gene: NA; abundance: few; j_gene: TRBJ2-1; v_gene: TRBV28; CDR3nt: TGTGCCAGCAGTTTAAAGTGGAATGAGCAGTTCTTC; CDR3aa: CASSLKWNEQFF
d_gene: TRBD1; abundance: NA; j_gene: TRBJ2-5; v_gene: TRBV5-1; CDR3nt: TGCGCCAGCAGCTCTAGACTGACAGGGTCCCAAGAGACCCAGTACTTC; CDR3aa: CASSSRLTGSQETQYF
d_gene: NA; abundance: few; j_gene: TRBJ1-5; v_gene: TRBV12-3/TRBV12-4; CDR3nt: TGTGCCAGCAGTCGCCTTGGGGGGGGGACCAGCAATCAGCCCCAGCATTTT; CDR3aa: CASSRLGGGTSNQPQHF
d_gene: NA; abundance: once; j_gene: TRBJ2-7; v_gene: TRBV20-1; CDR3nt: TGCAGTGCTAATCCGGGGACCTCACCTTACAATGAGCAGTACTTC; CDR3aa: CSANPGTSPYNEQYF
d_gene: NA; abundance: NA; j_gene: TRBJ1-2; v_gene: TRBV12-3/TRBV12-4; CDR3nt: TGTGCCAGCAGCGACCCCCAGGCGTGGGGCTACACCTTC; CDR3aa: CASSDPQAWGYTF
d_gene: TRBD1; abundance: NA; j_gene: TRBJ2-2; v_gene: TRBV5-1; CDR3nt: TGCGCCAGCAAGGACAGGGGAGGGACCGGGGAGCTGTTTTTT; CDR3aa: CASKDRGGTGELFF
d_gene: NA; abundance: few; j_gene: TRBJ1-1; v_gene: TRBV25-1; CDR3nt: TGTGCCAGCAGACATCCCCTGAGGGACACTGAAGCTTTCTTT; CDR3aa: CASRHPLRDTEAFF